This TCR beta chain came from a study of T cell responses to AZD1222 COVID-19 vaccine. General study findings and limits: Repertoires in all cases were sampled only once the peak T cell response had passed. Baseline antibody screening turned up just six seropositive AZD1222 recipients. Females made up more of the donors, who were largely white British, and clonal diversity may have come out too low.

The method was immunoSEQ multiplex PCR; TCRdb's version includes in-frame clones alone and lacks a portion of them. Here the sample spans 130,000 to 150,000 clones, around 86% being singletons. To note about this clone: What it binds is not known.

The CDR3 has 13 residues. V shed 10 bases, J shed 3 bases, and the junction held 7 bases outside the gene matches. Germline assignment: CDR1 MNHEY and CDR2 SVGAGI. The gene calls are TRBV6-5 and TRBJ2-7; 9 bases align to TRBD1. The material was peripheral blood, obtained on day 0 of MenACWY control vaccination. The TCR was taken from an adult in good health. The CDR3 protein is CATSKDRGYEQYF. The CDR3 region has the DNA TGTGCCACCTCCAAGGACAGGGGCTACGAGCAGTACTTC.